The 31 T cell receptor beta chains presented below share a single source sample, sequenced in a study of control samples from healthy donors and cancer patients. The method was immunoSEQ multiplex PCR; TCRdb's version includes in-frame clones alone and lacks a portion of them. There are about 99,000 clones in the sample; around 89% occur only once, and approximately 20% lies in the top ten. The sequencing sample was made of PBMCs. These receptors originate from a man aged 60-69 years with lung cancer.

V is TRBV7-2 and J is TRBJ2-3; TRBD1 matches 8 bases. The CDR3 has 14 residues. CDR1 and CDR2 (germline): SGHTA, FQGNSA. The V and J ends lost 6 bases and 3 bases, in that order; junction bases with no gene match: 5. The chain's CDR3 is CASRSRQGTDTQYF. The CDR3 DNA is TGTGCCAGCAGATCCCGACAGGGGACAGATACGCAGTATTTT.

This CDR3 is CAWNRTPGDEKLFF. The DNA of the CDR3 is TGTGCCTGGAACAGGACCCCGGGGGATGAAAAACTGTTTTTT. The chain combines TRBV30 with TRBJ1-4; tentatively, D is TRBD1 (5 bases). V was shortened by 4 bases and J by 6 bases, with 15 bases between the two germline ends. Per the germline V gene, CDR1 is GTSNPN and CDR2 is SVGIG (reference sequence). CDR3 length equals 14 residues.

This rearrangement joins TRBV30 to TRBJ1-2, with a tentative D call TRBD1 (5 bases). V lost 1 base and J lost 1, with 10 bases in between. The CDR3 spans 14 residues. The V gene's germline CDR1 is GTSNPN and CDR2 SVGIG (reference sequence). CDR3 in amino acids: CAWSGKQVNYGYTF. CDR3 bases: TGTGCCTGGAGTGGAAAACAGGTTAACTATGGCTACACCTTC.

This clone has only a few counts. The chain links TRBV5-4 to TRBJ2-5, with TRBD1 matching 11 bases. The CDR3 is made up of 14 amino acids. J lost 6 bases, V lost 0 bases, and 1 base had no gene match. Germline CDR1 reads SGHNT; CDR2 reads YYREEE (reference sequence). CDR3 sequence: CASSLGDRGKTQYF. The CDR3 nucleotides are TGTGCCAGCAGCTTGGGGGACAGGGGGAAGACCCAGTACTTC.

The chain combines TRBV7-6 with TRBJ2-3, with 8 bases fitting TRBD2. The CDR3 is 17 residues long. The trim removed 2 bases at V and 5 bases at J, leaving 12 bases unmatched. Germline V gene data show CDR1 as SGHVS and CDR2 as FNYEAQ. CDR3 region: CASSLPRVGGARDTQYF. CDR3 sequence (DNA): TGTGCCAGCAGCTTACCCCGTGTCGGGGGGGCCAGAGATACGCAGTATTTT.

This chain links TRBV11-3 with TRBJ2-1; D remains unclear. The CDR3 totals 12 residues. The V and J ends lost 5 bases and 8 bases respectively, with 10 bases between them. Germline V lookup: CDR1 SGHNT, CDR2 YENEEA. The CDR3 coding sequence is TGTGCCAGCAGCAATCCGGGCGATGAGCAGTTCTTC. It is translated as CASSNPGDEQFF.

V usage is TRBV5-1 and J usage is TRBJ2-4, with 7 bases that match TRBD1. There are 14 residues in the CDR3. The germline V gene encodes CDR1 SGHRS and CDR2 YFSETQ. Trimming took 5 bases from V and 6 from J; bases not matched to a gene: 8. This CDR3 reads CASSRDSTSNIQYF. For the CDR3, the DNA is TGCGCCAGCAGTCGGGACAGCACCTCAAACATTCAGTACTTC. The full variable domain, rest sourced from reference TRBV5-1 and TRBJ2-4, is KAGVTQTPRYLIKTRGQQVTLSCSPISGHRSVSWYQQTPGQGLQFLFEYFSETQRNKGNFPGRFSGRQFSNSRSEMNVSTLELGDSALYLCASSRDSTSNIQYFGAGTRLSVL.

This clone has a handful of counts. The chain links TRBV14 to TRBJ2-1; TRBD1 is a possible D gene (5 bases). Trimming left V 4 bases short and J 3 bases short, with 22 bases between. This CDR3 is built from 18 residues. Germline loops: CDR1 SGHDN, CDR2 FVKESK. CDR3 bases: TGTGCCAGCAGCCCTACAGGTCCGGACAACCAACTCTACAATGAGCAGTTCTTC. It specifies CASSPTGPDNQLYNEQFF.

The rearrangement links TRBV7-9 to TRBJ2-5, with D tentatively TRBD2 (7 bases). CDR3 length: 18 amino acids. The germline V and J ends were trimmed by 4 bases and 4 bases, with 25 bases remaining between them. Germline-derived CDR1 and CDR2 are SEHNR and FQNEAQ (reference sequence). Written as DNA, the CDR3 is TGTGCCAGCAGCTCCACCCGTAAGTCGGGGGGCCATGGAGAGACCCAGTACTTC. This codes for CASSSTRKSGGHGETQYF.

J is TRBJ1-1 and V is TRBV2; D uncertain. The ends were cut back, 6 bases at V and 0 bases at J, with 11 bases in the middle. The CDR3 spans 14 residues. Germline lookup yields CDR1 SNHLY and CDR2 FYNNEI. This chain's CDR3 is CASRAGDMNTEAFF. CDR3 nucleotide sequence: TGTGCCAGCAGGGCAGGAGATATGAACACTGAAGCTTTCTTT.

The chain combines TRBV9 with TRBJ1-1; D perhaps matches TRBD1 (5 bases). Germline loops: CDR1 SGDLS, CDR2 YYNGEE. Trimming took off 4 bases at V and 4 bases at J, with 20 bases between the two ends. The CDR3 contains 16 residues. CDR3 loop: CASSFFPKDGGTEAFF. The CDR3 bases are TGTGCCAGCAGCTTCTTCCCTAAGGACGGGGGCACTGAAGCTTTCTTT. Variable domain in full (rest from reference TRBV9 and TRBJ1-1): DSGVTQTPKHLITATGQRVTLRCSPRSGDLSVYWYQQSLDQGLQFLIQYYNGEERAKGNILERFSAQQFPDLHSELNLSSLELGDSALYFCASSFFPKDGGTEAFFGQGTRLTVV.

The chain employs TRBV7-6 and TRBJ2-2; D uncertain. V lost 2 bases and J lost 2, with 6 bases in between. The V gene's germline CDR1 is SGHVS and CDR2 FNYEAQ. The CDR3 consists of 14 residues. The CDR3 region is CASSLIENTGELFF. CDR3 sequence (DNA): TGTGCCAGCAGCTTAATAGAAAACACCGGGGAGCTGTTTTTT.

J is TRBJ2-4 and V is TRBV5-1, with 9 bases identical to TRBD1. CDR1 is SGHRS and CDR2 is YFSETQ in the germline V gene. The CDR3 contains 15 residues. Trimming at V came to 1 base and at J to 8 bases, leaving 7 bases not matched to a gene. The CDR3 DNA sequence: TGCGCCAGCAGCTTGCCACAGGGGGCGGGAGACATTCAGTACTTC. This gives the protein CASSLPQGAGDIQYF.

The table lists this clone with a count of one. The rearrangement links TRBV18 to TRBJ2-5; maybe TRBD1 (5 bases). This CDR3 has 11 residues. Looked up from germline, CDR1 is KGHSH and CDR2 is LQKENI. Trimming cost V 6 bases and J 10 bases, with 12 bases left between them. The CDR3 reads CASSNQQGQYF. In nucleotides, the CDR3 is TGTGCCAGCTCGAACCAGCAGGGCCAGTACTTC.

The rearrangement uses TRBV30 and TRBJ1-2; TRBD1 aligns across 9 bases. The CDR3 is made up of 14 amino acids. The germline gives CDR1 GTSNPN, CDR2 SVGIG (reference sequence). J gave up 7 bases and V 3 bases, and 9 bases lay outside the gene matches. This chain's CDR3 is CAWSVNRGLGGYTF. The CDR3, as DNA: TGTGCCTGGAGCGTAAACAGGGGGCTCGGTGGCTACACCTTC.

This sequence joins TRBV19 and TRBJ2-1; 8 bases map to TRBD1. The CDR3 runs to 19 residues. Germline CDR1 LNHDA, CDR2 SQIVND (reference sequence). With V trimmed by 4 bases and J by 1 base, 15 bases remained unmatched. The CDR3 sequence: CASSTYRDRPACSYNEQFF. In DNA form, the CDR3 reads TGTGCCAGTAGTACATACCGGGACAGGCCGGCTTGTTCCTACAATGAGCAGTTCTTC.

CDR3 protein: CASSLDPSGTGKNIQYF. In DNA form, the CDR3 reads TGCGCCAGCAGCTTGGATCCTTCCGGGACTGGAAAAAACATTCAGTACTTC. This chain joins TRBV5-1 and TRBJ2-4; tentatively, D is TRBD2 (6 bases). The CDR3 extends over 17 amino acids. Trimming shortened V by 0 bases and J by 4 bases, and 17 bases separated the two germline ends. The germline CDR1 and CDR2 sequences are SGHRS and YFSETQ.

This chain joins TRBV10-1 and TRBJ2-3, with 8 bases matching TRBD2. The CDR3 covers 14 residues. Germline loops: CDR1 WNHNN, CDR2 SYGVQD (reference sequence). Trimming removed 3 bases from V and 5 bases from J; junction bases left unmatched: 4. The DNA of the CDR3 is TGCGCCAGCAGTGACGGGACTAGTCTAGATACGCAGTATTTT. Protein sequence: CASSDGTSLDTQYF.

This sequence joins TRBV6-6 and TRBJ1-5, with D perhaps TRBD1 (6 bases). CDR3 length: 16 residues. CDR1 and CDR2 from the germline V gene are MNHNY and SVGAGI (reference sequence). V was shortened by 7 bases and J by 3 bases, with 19 bases between the two germline ends. The CDR3 loop reads CASNAEGQHFNQPQHF. The CDR3 coding sequence is TGTGCCAGCAACGCCGAGGGACAACATTTCAATCAGCCCCAGCATTTT.

Points on this clone: Other nucleotide sequences from this sample produce the same CDR3. The chain employs TRBV5-1 and TRBJ1-6, with TRBD1 matching over 10 bases. The junction had 5 bases not matched to a gene; V was cut back by 2 bases and J by 0 bases. Germline CDR1 is SGHRS and CDR2 is YFSETQ. The CDR3 spans 18 residues. CDR3 region: CASSFEGQGSSYNSPLHF. CDR3 coding DNA: TGCGCCAGCAGCTTTGAGGGACAGGGGTCCTCCTATAATTCACCCCTCCACTTT.

CDR3 amino acids: CASSPRGTGGKQDYGYTF. CDR3 in DNA: TGTGCCAGCTCACCACGTGGCACAGGGGGGAAGCAAGACTATGGCTACACCTTC. The chain is built from TRBV18 and TRBJ1-2, with 8 bases identical to TRBD1. The CDR3 is 18 residues long. Trimming took 1 base from V and 3 from J; bases not matched to a gene: 13. CDR1 KGHSH and CDR2 LQKENI come from the germline V gene.

V gene TRBV5-1 combines with J gene TRBJ1-1; D possibly corresponds to TRBD1 (5 bases). The germline V gene encodes CDR1 SGHRS and CDR2 YFSETQ. There are 16 residues in the CDR3. Trimming took 0 bases from V and 1 from J, leaving 13 bases between them. CDR3 sequence (DNA): TGCGCCAGCAGCTTGGCCGAGGGCAGGGCGAACACTGAAGCTTTCTTT. Amino acids: CASSLAEGRANTEAFF.

The chain employs TRBV12-3 or TRBV12-4 and TRBJ2-1, with 7 positions matching TRBD1. The CDR3 runs to 13 residues. V lost 8 bases, J lost 3 bases, and 4 bases stayed unmatched. DNA of the CDR3: TGTGCCAGCGGGACAGCCCTCTACAATGAGCAGTTCTTC. This translates into CASGTALYNEQFF.

This clone has a single count. J is TRBJ2-5 and V is TRBV18, with D unresolved. The CDR3 is 13 amino acids. The V end was cut by 2 bases, the J end by 5 bases, with 9 bases between. CDR1 is KGHSH and CDR2 is LQKENI in the germline V gene. In DNA, the CDR3 is TGTGCCAGCTCACCATCAGCAGCGGAGACCCAGTACTTC. Encoded protein: CASSPSAAETQYF. The whole variable domain, remainder taken from reference TRBV18 and TRBJ2-5, is NAGVMQNPRHLVRRRGQEARLRCSPMKGHSHVYWYRQLPEEGLKFMVYLQKENIIDESGMPKERFSAEFPKEGPSILRIQQVVRGDSAAYFCASSPSAAETQYFGPGTRLLVL.

V and J are TRBV9 and TRBJ2-3, with 7 bases matching TRBD1. Germline CDR1 SGDLS, CDR2 YYNGEE. Trimming at V came to 0 bases and at J to 1 base, leaving 5 bases not matched to a gene. The CDR3 is 16 amino acids. The CDR3, as DNA: TGTGCCAGCAGCGTAGACGTAGGACAGGGCACAGATACGCAGTATTTT. Its translation is CASSVDVGQGTDTQYF.

The V call is TRBV5-8, the J call TRBJ1-5; D not resolved. V was cut by 2 bases and J by 2 bases, with 14 bases left in between. Germline V gives CDR1 SGHTS, CDR2 YDEGEE. The CDR3 length is 16 residues. In DNA, the CDR3 is TGTGCCAGCAGCTTAGGGAGTCTTTCGGGCAATCAGCCCCAGCATTTT. Its translation is CASSLGSLSGNQPQHF.

This rearrangement joins TRBV10-3 to TRBJ2-5; D ambiguous. The CDR3 covers 13 residues. Germline CDR1 reads ENHRY; CDR2 reads SYGVKD. Trimming stripped 6 bases from V and 2 bases from J, with 10 bases between. CDR3 sequence (DNA): TGTGCCATCAGGACAAGCCCACAAGAGACCCAGTACTTC. Translation gives CAIRTSPQETQYF.

The chain links TRBV5-1 to TRBJ1-2; D might be TRBD1 (6 bases). Trimming removed 5 bases from V and 3 bases from J, with 17 bases in between. The germline CDR1 and CDR2 sequences are SGHRS and YFSETQ. CDR3 length: 15 residues. This CDR3 reads CASRKNPGDDYGYTF. CDR3 bases: TGCGCCAGCAGAAAAAATCCAGGGGATGACTATGGCTACACCTTC.

This clone was counted many times. In the same sample, other DNA sequences code for this CDR3. This chain joins TRBV4-1 and TRBJ2-1, with 8 bases aligning to TRBD2. The V and J ends lost 2 bases and 0 bases, in that order; junction bases with no gene match: 3. The CDR3 has 16 amino acids. Germline CDR1 reads MGHRA; CDR2 reads YSYEKL. The CDR3 sequence is CASSQRGGDSYNEQFF. In nucleotides, the CDR3 is TGCGCCAGCAGCCAACGGGGGGGGGACTCCTACAATGAGCAGTTCTTC.

This clone occurred once. This chain uses TRBV5-1 with TRBJ1-5, with 12 bases matching TRBD1. Germline loops: CDR1 SGHRS, CDR2 YFSETQ. The CDR3 covers 18 residues. The J segment lost 0 bases and the V segment lost 0 bases, leaving 4 bases of the junction unmatched. CDR3 DNA sequence: TGCGCCAGCAGCTTGGTGGGACAGGGGGCCTATAGCAATCAGCCCCAGCATTTT. Amino acids: CASSLVGQGAYSNQPQHF.

The chain employs TRBV5-6 and TRBJ2-5, with 12 positions matching TRBD2. This CDR3 is 16 amino acids long. V was pared by 4 bases and J by 2 bases, with 6 bases of the junction left unmatched. Germline-derived CDR1 and CDR2 are SGHDT and YYEEEE. CDR3 DNA sequence: TGTGCCAGCAGCGAAACCGGGACTAGCGGGCAAGAGACCCAGTACTTC. Translation gives CASSETGTSGQETQYF.